The sample holds many counts of the clone carrying this T cell receptor (beta chain). Its specificity is not known. The data were obtained in a study of regulatory T cells in long-lasting Graves disease. Libraries of TCR beta came from iRepertoire HTBI primers plus Arm-PCR of CDR3 regions. Each CDR3 protein gets one entry after TCRdb re-called the multiplex PCR reads with MiXCR. Counted here are around 340,000 distinct CDR3 sequences, around a fifth occurring once; the ten biggest clones make up 25% to 35%. Per the germline V gene, CDR1 is SQVTM and CDR2 is ANQGSEA. There are 12 residues in the CDR3. V dropped 6 bases and J dropped 6; count of bases not matched to a gene: 3. Time point noted: persistent/refractory GD, antithyroid drugs over 5 years with positive TRAb. PBMCs provided the RNA from which the TCR library was made. Study-wide results and caveats: Sharing of public clonotypes was greater in persistent patients (roughly 2,900) than in new patients (around 890). Gene preferences differed: TRBV28, TRBJ1-2, TRBJ2-5 in persistent cases.

This chain uses TRBV29-1 with TRBJ1-1; 11 bases align to TRBD1. Here the sequenced sample was peripheral blood mononuclear cells (PBMCs), taken when the disease was refractory, from a patient treated with antithyroid drugs. The sequence derives from a female donor with Graves disease. The CDR3 nucleotides are TGCAGCGTGGACAGGGGGCTTTCTGAAGCTTTCTTT. Protein product: CSVDRGLSEAFF.